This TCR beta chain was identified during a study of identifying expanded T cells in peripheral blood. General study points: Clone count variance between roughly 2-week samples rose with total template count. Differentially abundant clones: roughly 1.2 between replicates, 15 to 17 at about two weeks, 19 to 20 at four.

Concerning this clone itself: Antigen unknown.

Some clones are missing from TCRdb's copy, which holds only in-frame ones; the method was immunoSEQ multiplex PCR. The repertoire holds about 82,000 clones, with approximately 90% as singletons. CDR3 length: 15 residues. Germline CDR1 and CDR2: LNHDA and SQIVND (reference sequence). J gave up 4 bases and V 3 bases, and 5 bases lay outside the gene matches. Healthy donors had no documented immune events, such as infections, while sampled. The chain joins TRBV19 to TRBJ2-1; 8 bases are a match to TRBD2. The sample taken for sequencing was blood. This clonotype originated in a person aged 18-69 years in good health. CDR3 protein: CASSIRGGGYNEQFF. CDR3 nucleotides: TGTGCCAGTAGTATTCGGGGGGGAGGATACAATGAGCAGTTCTTC.